Listed here is a single T cell receptor (beta chain). This CDR3 has 15 amino acids. Germline V lookup: CDR1 KGHSH, CDR2 LQKENI. Trimming removed 2 bases from V and 6 bases from J, with 17 bases in between. Produced via immunoSEQ multiplex PCR; TCRdb's table is partial and in-frame only. The data hold 250,000 or so clones, with roughly 84% observed a single time. The entry originates in a study of blood T cell repertoires in COVID-19. Background on the study: Italy, Spain and the United States were the sources of the convalescent and acute COVID-19 samples.

V and J are TRBV18 and TRBJ2-7; possible D gene TRBD1, 6 bases. Sequenced: peripheral blood. This sequence was found in a woman in her thirties or forties who had recovered from COVID-19. The CDR3 protein is CASSPNPRGRLEQYF. The CDR3 DNA reads TGTGCCAGCTCACCAAACCCCAGGGGAAGGCTCGAGCAGTACTTC.